A selection of T cell receptor beta chains follows, all from one sample in a study of OX40 agonist ivuxolimab in advanced cancers. Assay: immunoSEQ multiplex PCR; the TCRdb copy retains only in-frame clones and omits some. The table lists roughly 17,000 clones, around 67% of them singletons. The sequencing here drew on CD4+ or CD8+ T cells sorted from blood, taken in a trial of the OX40 agonist ivuxolimab. These receptor sequences come from an adult with an advanced solid tumor such as melanoma, head and neck, liver or kidney cancer. CDR3s include the opening cysteine and the closing phenylalanine or tryptophan. A D gene is named only where the DNA matches it firmly. Size values are once, few and many counts, or a class for expanded clones, and some rows have none.

v_gene,d_gene,abundance,j_gene,CDR3aa,CDR3nt
TRBV28,-,-,TRBJ1-1,CASSLWGGEAFF,TGTGCCAGCAGTTTGTGGGGCGGGGAAGCTTTCTTT
TRBV11-2,-,-,TRBJ2-1,CASSLGVERGYNEQFF,TGTGCCAGCAGCTTAGGCGTAGAGAGAGGATACAATGAGCAGTTCTTC
TRBV6-1,-,-,TRBJ1-3,CASSEVAGIGNTIYF,TGTGCCAGCAGTGAAGTCGCCGGGATTGGAAACACCATATATTTT
TRBV2,TRBD1,-,TRBJ2-7,CASIGQGASRQYF,TGTGCCAGCATAGGACAGGGGGCGTCCAGGCAGTACTTC
TRBV19,-,once,TRBJ2-7,CASSPQGFGWNEQYF,TGTGCCAGTAGCCCACAGGGATTTGGGTGGAACGAGCAGTACTTC
TRBV6-5,-,-,TRBJ1-1,CASSPTPGDGTEAFF,TGTGCCAGCAGTCCGACGCCAGGGGACGGGACTGAAGCTTTCTTT
TRBV9,TRBD1,-,TRBJ2-7,CASSVVRDREAYEQYF,TGTGCCAGCAGCGTAGTAAGGGACAGGGAGGCGTACGAGCAGTACTTC
TRBV20-1,-,few,TRBJ1-2,CSAPRGRDYTF,TGCAGTGCTCCCCGGGGGCGAGACTACACCTTC
TRBV9,-,few,TRBJ2-1,CASSEWGNEQFF,TGTGCCAGCAGCGAGTGGGGGAATGAGCAGTTCTTC
TRBV6-6,TRBD1,-,TRBJ2-1,CACTTGTYNEQFF,TGTGCCTGTACGACAGGGACCTACAATGAGCAGTTCTTC
TRBV12-5,TRBD1,-,TRBJ1-1,CASGLGARDRDQAFF,TGTGCTAGTGGTTTGGGGGCTCGGGACAGGGACCAAGCTTTCTTT
TRBV12-2,-,-,TRBJ2-2,CASRLKLGTGELFF,TGTGCAAGTCGCTTAAAATTAGGGACCGGGGAGCTGTTTTTT
TRBV28,-,once,TRBJ2-6,CASSAPRSRSHSGANVLTF,TGTGCCAGCAGTGCACCCCGGTCGCGTTCCCACTCTGGGGCCAACGTCCTGACTTTC
TRBV5-6,-,-,TRBJ1-4,CASSLVGDNEKLFF,TGTGCCAGCAGCTTGGTAGGGGATAATGAAAAACTGTTTTTT
TRBV5-5,-,-,TRBJ2-7,CASSPIAQRLWDEQYF,TGTGCCAGCAGCCCGATCGCCCAGCGCCTCTGGGATGAGCAGTACTTC
TRBV4-3,-,-,TRBJ2-3,CASSQETTYSTDTQYF,TGCGCCAGCAGCCAAGAAACAACCTACAGCACAGATACGCAGTATTTT
TRBV6-6,-,-,TRBJ1-2,CASTNDGGSGYTF,TGTGCCAGCACTAACGACGGGGGTAGTGGCTACACCTTC
TRBV19,TRBD1,medium-sized,TRBJ2-1,CASSIRTGILNEQFF,TGTGCCAGTAGTATAAGGACAGGGATCCTTAATGAGCAGTTCTTC
TRBV28,-,-,TRBJ1-1,CASSLRLPAQTEAFF,TGTGCCAGCAGTTTACGACTACCCGCTCAAACTGAAGCTTTCTTT
TRBV13,-,-,TRBJ2-3,CASSSRTDTDTQYF,TGTGCCAGCAGCTCGAGGACAGACACAGATACGCAGTATTTT
TRBV7-8,TRBD1,-,TRBJ2-7,CASTERDRIFPYEQYF,TGTGCCAGCACCGAGAGGGACAGAATCTTTCCCTACGAGCAGTACTTC
TRBV29-1,-,-,TRBJ2-3,CSVDGTTTSTDTQYF,TGCAGCGTTGATGGGACAACAACTAGCACAGATACGCAGTATTTT
TRBV11-2,TRBD2,few,TRBJ2-3,CASSSPSSGTMNTQYF,TGTGCCAGCAGCTCACCGAGTAGCGGGACCATGAATACGCAGTATTTT
TRBV5-1,TRBD2,-,TRBJ2-1,CASSSGLAGNNEQFF,TGCGCCAGCAGCTCGGGACTAGCGGGAAACAATGAGCAGTTCTTC
TRBV5-1,TRBD2,-,TRBJ2-1,CASHSGSGYEQFF,TGCGCCAGCCATAGCGGGAGTGGATATGAGCAGTTCTTC
TRBV28,TRBD1,-,TRBJ1-2,CASSYGAGGLDGYTF,TGTGCCAGCAGTTATGGGGCAGGGGGCTTAGATGGCTACACCTTC
TRBV15,-,-,TRBJ2-7,CATSTSGYEQYF,TGTGCCACCAGCACCTCCGGCTACGAGCAGTACTTC
TRBV30,TRBD2,-,TRBJ2-7,CAWSASREGQYF,TGTGCCTGGAGTGCATCGCGGGAGGGGCAGTACTTC
TRBV11-3,TRBD1,-,TRBJ2-3,CASSPRPGGEDTQYF,TGTGCCAGCAGTCCCCGGCCAGGGGGCGAAGATACGCAGTATTTT
TRBV27,TRBD1,-,TRBJ1-1,CASSWRQGARNTEAFF,TGTGCCAGCAGTTGGAGACAGGGGGCAAGGAACACTGAAGCTTTCTTT
TRBV10-2,TRBD1,-,TRBJ1-2,CASSWDRYYGYTF,TGCGCCAGCAGTTGGGACAGGTATTATGGCTACACCTTC
TRBV2,-,-,TRBJ2-1,CATNNPLGGSYNEQFF,TGTGCCACCAATAACCCGTTGGGGGGATCTTACAATGAGCAGTTCTTC
TRBV7-9,TRBD1,-,TRBJ2-1,CASRQGARYNEQFF,TGTGCCAGCAGGCAGGGGGCTCGATACAATGAGCAGTTCTTC
TRBV5-4,TRBD2,-,TRBJ2-1,CASSLDSSGRLYNEQFF,TGTGCCAGCAGCTTGGATTCTAGCGGGAGGCTTTACAATGAGCAGTTCTTC
TRBV4-1,-,-,TRBJ1-3,CASSQESIQGAGNTIYF,TGCGCCAGCAGCCAAGAAAGTATACAGGGCGCGGGAAACACCATATATTTT
TRBV2,TRBD2,-,TRBJ2-1,CASSLPSGSINEQFF,TGTGCCAGCAGCCTGCCTAGCGGGAGTATCAATGAGCAGTTCTTC
TRBV27,-,-,TRBJ1-1,CASSTKGGEGRAEAFF,TGTGCCAGCAGTACAAAAGGGGGTGAGGGGCGGGCTGAAGCTTTCTTT
TRBV25-1,TRBD1,few,TRBJ2-7,CASSVTGRSYEQYF,TGTGCCAGCAGTGTGACAGGGAGATCCTACGAGCAGTACTTC
TRBV30,TRBD2,-,TRBJ2-1,CAWNSGSYRRRGEQFF,TGTGCCTGGAACAGCGGGAGCTACCGAAGACGTGGTGAGCAGTTCTTC
TRBV5-6,TRBD1,once,TRBJ1-2,CASSFPPPTGSRYGYTF,TGTGCCAGCAGCTTTCCCCCGCCGACAGGGAGCAGATATGGCTACACCTTC
TRBV29-1,-,few,TRBJ2-1,CSVEAQARSFNEQFF,TGCAGCGTTGAGGCCCAGGCTAGGAGCTTCAATGAGCAGTTCTTC
TRBV11-3,-,-,TRBJ2-2,CASSTLDGAVNTGELFF,TGTGCCAGCAGCACATTAGACGGGGCCGTGAACACCGGGGAGCTGTTTTTT
TRBV5-1,TRBD2,-,TRBJ2-5,CASSLGDTSGETQYF,TGCGCCAGCAGCTTGGGCGATACTAGCGGAGAGACCCAGTACTTC
TRBV10-3,-,-,TRBJ2-3,CAISESSDGNTQYF,TGTGCCATCAGTGAGTCCTCAGACGGAAATACGCAGTATTTT
TRBV7-6,TRBD2,-,TRBJ2-5,CASTPHSGKVQETQYF,TGTGCCAGCACCCCCCATAGCGGGAAGGTTCAAGAGACCCAGTACTTC
TRBV7-6,-,once,TRBJ2-7,CASSLLGVSYEQYF,TGTGCCAGCAGCCTCCTCGGGGTCTCCTACGAGCAGTACTTC
TRBV19,-,-,TRBJ2-5,CASSIRGVRETQYF,TGTGCCAGTAGTATTAGGGGGGTAAGAGAGACCCAGTACTTC